This T cell receptor beta chain was profiled in a study of regulatory T cells in long-lasting Graves disease. CDR1 SGHRS and CDR2 YFSETQ come from the germline V gene. V lost 4 bases and J 4 bases, leaving 12 bases between the germline ends. The CDR3 spans 15 residues. Time point specified: persistent/refractory GD, antithyroid drugs over 5 years with positive TRAb. Preparation of the TCR library used RNA extracted from PBMCs. This clonotype was detected many times. HTBI primers from iRepertoire and Arm-PCR of CDR3 regions yielded the TCR beta libraries. TCRdb ran MiXCR on the multiplex PCR reads and lists one entry per CDR3 protein. The table records 400,000 or so distinct CDR3 sequences, around a quarter of them present only once.

This sequence joins TRBV5-1 and TRBJ2-6, with D possibly called TRBD1 or TRBD2 (5 bases each). The TCR sequence derives from a female donor with Graves disease. This specimen was peripheral blood mononuclear cells (PBMCs), taken when the disease was refractory, from a patient treated with antithyroid drugs. CDR3 protein: CASSASGTGANVLTF. For the CDR3, the DNA is TGCGCCAGCAGCGCCTCAGGGACGGGGGCCAACGTCCTGACTTTC.